Presented here are 4 T cell receptor beta chains from one specimen sequenced in a study of identical twins. TCRdb processed the 5' RACE reads anew with MiXCR; each CDR3 protein has one entry. The sample lists 700,000 or so distinct CDR3 sequences; 21% were seen once. The sample was also reused in another study, on T cells expressing NK-cell markers.

Sample: PBMCs. These receptors originate from a woman aged 18-29 years in good health.

This chain uses TRBV18 with TRBJ2-3; 9 bases agree with TRBD2. The germline V gene encodes CDR1 KGHSH and CDR2 LQKENI. CDR3 length: 15 amino acids. J was trimmed by 5 bases and V by 2 bases; bases with no gene match: 5. CDR3 protein: CASSPGGGAGDTQYF. In nucleotides, the CDR3 is TGTGCCAGCTCACCAGGCGGGGGGGCAGGAGATACGCAGTATTTT.

Here the CDR3 DNA reads TGCAGTGCTAGTCTGCTAGCGGGAGGATTGGCCGAGCAGTACTTC. This encodes CSASLLAGGLAEQYF. This chain uses TRBV20-1 with TRBJ2-7; 11 bases fit TRBD2. The CDR3 spans 15 residues. V was pared by 3 bases and J by 6 bases, with 10 bases of the junction left unmatched. Germline assignment: CDR1 DFQATT and CDR2 SNEGSKA (reference sequence).

This clonotype turned up a few times. This sequence joins TRBV5-1 and TRBJ2-7; D call uncertain. There are 14 residues in the CDR3. V was cut by 0 bases and J by 3 bases, with 10 bases left in between. CDR1 is SGHRS, CDR2 YFSETQ, per germline. CDR3 DNA sequence: TGCGCCAGCAGCTTGGGCGTGGTCAGCTACGAGCAGTACTTC. Translation: CASSLGVVSYEQYF.

V usage is TRBV20-1 and J usage is TRBJ1-4; D is uncertain. V gave up 7 bases and J gave up 5 bases, with 11 bases separating them. The V gene's germline CDR1 is DFQATT and CDR2 SNEGSKA (reference sequence). This CDR3 has 12 amino acids. CDR3 sequence reads: CSVRTRNEKLFF. As DNA, the CDR3 is TGCAGTGTCAGGACCAGGAATGAAAAACTGTTTTTT.